This T cell receptor beta chain was sequenced in a study of blood T cell repertoires in COVID-19. Study context: The analysed material was cDNA or gDNA that came from T cells, B-cell-depleted T cells, or PBMCs.

Generated by immunoSEQ multiplex PCR, the TCRdb table keeps only in-frame clones and is missing some. The data hold fewer than 300,000 clones, with about four fifths observed a single time. This clone was seen only once. The CDR3 runs to 15 residues. J lost 0 bases, V lost 5 bases, and 2 bases had no gene match. Germline CDR1 and CDR2: KGHDR and SFDVKD. The chain joins TRBV24-1 to TRBJ2-1; 8 bases align to TRBD2. Material: peripheral blood. This TCR was recovered from a woman between 18 and 30 years old with acute or convalescent COVID-19. CDR3 residues: CATSGLAGSYNEQFF. The CDR3 region has the DNA TGTGCCACCAGTGGTCTAGCGGGCTCCTACAATGAGCAGTTCTTC.